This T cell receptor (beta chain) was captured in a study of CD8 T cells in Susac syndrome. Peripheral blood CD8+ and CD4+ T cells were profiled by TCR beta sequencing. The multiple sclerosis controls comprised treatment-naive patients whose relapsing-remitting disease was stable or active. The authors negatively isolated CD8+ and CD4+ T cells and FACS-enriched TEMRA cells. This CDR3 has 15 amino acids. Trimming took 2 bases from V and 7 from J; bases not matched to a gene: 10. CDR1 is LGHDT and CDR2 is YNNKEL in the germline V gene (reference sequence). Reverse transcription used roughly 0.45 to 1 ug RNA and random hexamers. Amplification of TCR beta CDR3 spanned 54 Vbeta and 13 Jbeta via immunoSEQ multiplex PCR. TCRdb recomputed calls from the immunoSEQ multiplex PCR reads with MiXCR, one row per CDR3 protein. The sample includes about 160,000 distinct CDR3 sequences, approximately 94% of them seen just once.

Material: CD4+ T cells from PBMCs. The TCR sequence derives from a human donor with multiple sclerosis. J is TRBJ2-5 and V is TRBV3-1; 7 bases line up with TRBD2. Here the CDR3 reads CASSQMGLADGTQYF. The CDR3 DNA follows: TGTGCCAGCAGCCAAATGGGGCTAGCGGACGGGACCCAGTACTTC.